Here is one T cell receptor beta chain with its context. This entry is derived from a study of blood T cell repertoires in COVID-19. Background on the study: Both acute and convalescent COVID-19 samples were obtained from the United States, Italy and Spain. The analysed material was cDNA or gDNA that came from T cells, B-cell-depleted T cells, or PBMCs.

This CDR3 region has 14 residues. Trimming stripped 2 bases from V and 5 bases from J, with 13 bases between. Germline CDR1 GTSNPN, CDR2 SVGIG (reference sequence). In the authors' workflow: Scientists estimated how many nucleated cells there were by amplifying reference gene primers. Here immunoSEQ multiplex PCR was the method, and the copy in TCRdb shows in-frame clones only, minus some. V and J calls and clone size are given by that table; D and trimming were obtained from the DNA. The sample shows fewer than 100,000 clones, about nine tenths of them seen only once. Sequencing used peripheral blood. The gene calls are TRBV30 and TRBJ2-1; possibly TRBD2 for D (5 bases). The receptor's source is a human donor in a cohort sampled during active COVID-19. CDR3 residues: CAWSFRTWDNEQFF. CDR3 nucleotide sequence: TGTGCCTGGAGTTTCAGGACTTGGGACAATGAGCAGTTCTTC. Based on the CDR3 plus reference TRBV30 and TRBJ2-1, the full variable domain is SQTIHQWPATLVQPVGSPLSLECTVEGTSNPNLYWYRQAAGRGLQLLFYSVGIGQISSEVPQNLSASRPQDRQFILSSKKLLLSDSGFYLCAWSFRTWDNEQFFGPGTRLTVL.